A single sample is the source of the 26 T cell receptor beta chains below, sequenced in a study of blood T cell repertoires in COVID-19. Clones were read by immunoSEQ multiplex PCR, and TCRdb kept only the in-frame ones, dropping some. This table has about 200,000 clones, around three quarters appearing once. Sample: peripheral blood. The receptors were gathered from an older woman with acute or convalescent COVID-19.

The chain combines TRBV2 with TRBJ1-3, with no clear D. The germline V gene has CDR1 SNHLY and CDR2 FYNNEI. CDR3 length: 13 amino acids. V gave up 9 bases and J gave up 2 bases, with 11 bases separating them. In nucleotides, the CDR3 is TGTGCCAGTAGGAGGCAGGCTGGAAACACCATATATTTT. Protein product: CASRRQAGNTIYF.

This sequence joins TRBV18 and TRBJ1-1; D not certain. V gave up 6 bases and J gave up 2 bases, with 13 bases separating them. Looked up from germline, CDR1 is KGHSH and CDR2 is LQKENI. The CDR3 is 14 amino acids. CDR3 bases: TGTGCCAGCTCCGGCACAGTAATAAACACTGAAGCTTTCTTT. Translation: CASSGTVINTEAFF.

The V gene is TRBV27, the J gene TRBJ1-2, with 9 bases lining up with TRBD1. This CDR3 has 15 amino acids. With 5 bases clipped from V and 7 bases from J, the junction kept 11 bases outside the gene matches. The germline CDR1 and CDR2 sequences are MNHEY and SMNVEV (reference sequence). The CDR3: CASSPTRTGDGGYTF. In DNA, the CDR3 is TGTGCCAGCAGTCCAACCCGGACAGGGGATGGTGGCTACACCTTC.

The chain links TRBV6-2 or TRBV6-3 to TRBJ1-1; the D gene is possibly TRBD1 (6 bases). This CDR3 has 17 residues. V was clipped by 6 bases and J by 1 base, with 21 bases between them. Germline CDR1 is MNHEY and CDR2 is SVGEGT. CDR3 bases: TGTGCCAGCAGCCCGGCGGGGGCGTCAGTTGGGAACACTGAAGCTTTCTTT. Protein: CASSPAGASVGNTEAFF.

The rearrangement joins TRBV6-5 to TRBJ1-1; 9 nucleotides agree with TRBD1. This CDR3 has 14 amino acids. In germline, CDR1 is MNHEY, CDR2 SVGAGI. After removal of 6 bases from V and 11 bases from J, the junction contained 13 bases not matched to a gene. This CDR3 is CASRPGQGWGGAFF. The CDR3 DNA follows: TGTGCCAGCAGGCCCGGACAGGGGTGGGGGGGCGCTTTCTTT.

CDR3 in DNA: TGTGCCACCAGTGACCCGGGACAGGGAGGGGAAAAACTGTTTTTT. Amino acids: CATSDPGQGGEKLFF. This chain links TRBV24-1 with TRBJ1-4; 9 nucleotides align to TRBD1. CDR3 length: 15 amino acids. The junction had 7 bases not matched to a gene; V was cut back by 4 bases and J by 8 bases. CDR1 and CDR2 from the germline V gene are KGHDR and SFDVKD.

The chain employs TRBV6-2 or TRBV6-3 and TRBJ2-3; 9 positions match TRBD1. J lost 2 bases, V lost 5 bases, and 11 bases had no gene match. The germline gives CDR1 MNHEY, CDR2 SVGEGT. The CDR3 loop spans 17 amino acids. The CDR3 region has the DNA TGTGCCAGCAGTCCGTCCCGGACAGGGGCGACCACAGATACGCAGTATTTT. It is translated as CASSPSRTGATTDTQYF.

This clone was found a few times. The chain joins TRBV2 to TRBJ2-7, with 8 bases aligning to TRBD2. The CDR3 extends over 15 amino acids. Unmatched junction bases numbered 13, after V lost 7 bases and J lost 5 bases. CDR1 and CDR2 from the germline V gene are SNHLY and FYNNEI. CDR3 sequence (DNA): TGTGCCAGCAACCCCCTCCGGGAGGGTGTCGACGAGCAGTACTTC. Its protein product is CASNPLREGVDEQYF.

The chain joins TRBV2 to TRBJ1-1; TRBD1 is a possible D gene (5 bases). This CDR3 has 13 amino acids. The germline V gene has CDR1 SNHLY and CDR2 FYNNEI. The germline V and J ends were trimmed by 7 bases and 4 bases, with 13 bases remaining between them. The CDR3 sequence is CASNLGAVTEAFF. CDR3 sequence (DNA): TGTGCCAGCAATTTAGGGGCGGTCACTGAAGCTTTCTTT.

The chain is built from TRBV27 and TRBJ2-3; D might be TRBD2 (5 bases). This CDR3 contains 18 residues. Germline values: CDR1 MNHEY, CDR2 SMNVEV (reference sequence). V shed 5 bases and J shed 3 bases, with 24 bases lying between them. DNA of the CDR3: TGTGCCAGCAGTACCGCTCGAGCTACGGGGTCGGAGACAGATACGCAGTATTTT. It specifies CASSTARATGSETDTQYF.

The gene calls are TRBV27 and TRBJ1-6; 8 bases match TRBD1. Germline CDR1 MNHEY, CDR2 SMNVEV (reference sequence). The CDR3 length is 13 residues. With V trimmed by 6 bases and J by 7 bases, 2 bases remained unmatched. The CDR3 here is CASRRQGNSPLHF. The DNA of the CDR3 is TGTGCCAGCAGGAGACAGGGGAATTCACCCCTCCACTTT.

This clone has only one observation. This sequence joins TRBV19 and TRBJ2-1; D uncertain. Germline CDR1 is LNHDA and CDR2 is SQIVND (reference sequence). The ends were cut back, 3 bases at V and 2 bases at J, with 14 bases in the middle. The CDR3 totals 16 residues. The CDR3 loop is CASSMSGAPPYNEQFF. As DNA, the CDR3 is TGTGCCAGTAGTATGAGTGGAGCCCCTCCCTACAATGAGCAGTTCTTC.

The V call is TRBV11-3, the J call TRBJ2-1; the D gene is possibly TRBD1 (6 bases). The germline V gene encodes CDR1 SGHNT and CDR2 YENEEA. The ends were cut back, 4 bases at V and 4 bases at J, with 8 bases in the middle. This CDR3 is 13 amino acids long. CDR3 amino acids: CASSSDSYNEQFF. The CDR3 nucleotides read TGTGCCAGCAGCTCGGACAGTTACAATGAGCAGTTCTTC.

The CDR3 DNA sequence: TGTGCCACCAGTGATTTGGCTAGCGGGAGCCTTACGCAGTATTTT. This encodes CATSDLASGSLTQYF. The rearrangement uses TRBV24-1 and TRBJ2-3, with TRBD2 identical over 10 bases. This CDR3 spans 15 amino acids. The V segment lost 0 bases and the J segment 8 bases; nucleotides outside the gene matches: 4. CDR1 and CDR2 from the germline V gene are KGHDR and SFDVKD.

This chain links TRBV18 with TRBJ1-1; D ambiguous. From germline, CDR1 is KGHSH and CDR2 LQKENI. Trimming took 2 bases from V and 8 from J, leaving 9 bases between them. This CDR3 comprises 12 residues. CDR3 sequence reads: CASSPDKEEAFF. CDR3 in DNA: TGTGCCAGCTCACCAGATAAGGAGGAAGCTTTCTTT.

The rearrangement joins TRBV10-3 to TRBJ2-2, with 9 positions matching TRBD1. CDR1 and CDR2 from the germline V gene are ENHRY and SYGVKD. Germline trimming cut 3 bases from V and 9 bases from J; bases unmatched to any gene: 14. This CDR3 has 17 residues. Here the CDR3 reads CAISDNTGGRLPRELFF. The CDR3 DNA reads TGTGCCATCAGTGATAATACAGGGGGCCGCCTTCCGAGGGAGCTGTTTTTT.

This clone has a single count. The gene calls are TRBV5-4 and TRBJ1-1; 9 bases map to TRBD1. The germline gives CDR1 SGHNT, CDR2 YYREEE (reference sequence). V dropped 2 bases and J dropped 3; count of bases not matched to a gene: 5. The CDR3 contains 15 residues. The CDR3 is CASSLGTGWDTEAFF. Written as DNA, the CDR3 is TGTGCCAGCAGCTTAGGGACAGGGTGGGACACTGAAGCTTTCTTT.

The V call is TRBV10-2, the J call TRBJ2-1; D is uncertain. Trimming stripped 2 bases from V and 0 bases from J, with 11 bases between. Germline V gene sequence: CDR1 WSHSY, CDR2 SAAADI. The CDR3 has 16 residues. DNA of the CDR3: TGCGCCAGCAGTGAGGTCCGAGGAAGCTCCTACAATGAGCAGTTCTTC. Translated, it gives CASSEVRGSSYNEQFF.

The rearrangement links TRBV24-1 to TRBJ1-6; 9 bases fit TRBD1. There are 17 residues in the CDR3. Germline V gives CDR1 KGHDR, CDR2 SFDVKD. V lost 1 base to trimming and J lost 5 bases; unmatched junction nucleotides: 5. CDR3 in DNA: TGTGCCACCAGTGATTTCGGGACAGGGTCCGATAATTCACCCCTCCACTTT. Its protein is CATSDFGTGSDNSPLHF.

This clone was found a few times. The chain has TRBV19 and TRBJ2-3, with a possible D match to TRBD2 (5 bases). CDR3 size: 14 residues. V was trimmed by 5 bases and J by 4 bases, leaving 13 bases between them. Germline CDR1 reads LNHDA; CDR2 reads SQIVND (reference sequence). CDR3 coding DNA: TGTGCCAGTAGTGGAGTAGCGAGCTCAGATACGCAGTATTTT. Its protein product is CASSGVASSDTQYF.

V usage is TRBV4-1 and J usage is TRBJ2-1, with 8 bases aligning to TRBD2. V trimming: 2 bases; J trimming: 10 bases; junction bases outside the gene matches: 10. In germline, CDR1 is MGHRA, CDR2 YSYEKL. The CDR3 consists of 15 residues. For the CDR3, the DNA is TGCGCCAGCAGCCAAACTGGGACTAGATCGGGCGAGCAGTTCTTC. Its translation is CASSQTGTRSGEQFF.

This chain uses TRBV2 with TRBJ2-1; 13 nucleotides agree with TRBD2. J gave up 8 bases and V 3 bases, and 4 bases lay outside the gene matches. This CDR3 is 15 amino acids long. Germline assignment: CDR1 SNHLY and CDR2 FYNNEI. The CDR3 DNA reads TGTGCCAGCAGTGATAGGACTAGCGGGAGCTATGAGCAGTTCTTC. It codes for CASSDRTSGSYEQFF.

This clone was detected once. The gene calls are TRBV3-1 (or the pseudogene TRBV3-2) and TRBJ2-7; 9 nucleotides agree with TRBD1. CDR1 is LGHDT and CDR2 is YNNKEL in the germline V gene (reference sequence). V was pared by 4 bases and J by 2 bases, with 3 bases of the junction left unmatched. CDR3 length equals 14 residues. The CDR3 spells CASSPRQGAYEQYF. The CDR3 DNA is TGTGCCAGCAGCCCTAGACAGGGGGCCTACGAGCAGTACTTC.

The chain recombines TRBV7-9 with TRBJ1-3; D gene ambiguous. Germline V gene lookup returns CDR1 SEHNR and CDR2 FQNEAQ (reference sequence). The CDR3 consists of 14 residues. The germline V and J ends were trimmed by 8 bases and 0 bases, with 11 bases remaining between them. Here the CDR3 DNA reads TGTGCCAGCGGCAGTACCCCCTCTGGAAACACCATATATTTT. As protein: CASGSTPSGNTIYF. Combining the CDR3 with reference TRBV7-9 and TRBJ1-3 gives the whole variable domain DTGVSQNPRHKITKRGQNVTFRCDPISEHNRLYWYRQTLGQGPEFLTYFQNEAQLEKSRLLSDRFSAERPKGSFSTLEIQRTEQGDSAMYLCASGSTPSGNTIYFGEGSWLTVV.

The rearrangement links TRBV5-1 to TRBJ1-4; 8 nucleotides line up with TRBD1. V shed 3 bases and J 7 bases; nucleotides not matched to a gene: 11. The CDR3 sequence is 16 residues long. CDR1 and CDR2 (germline): SGHRS, YFSETQ. CDR3 DNA sequence: TGCGCCAGCAGCTCTACATTACCGGGACAGGTTGAAAAACTGTTTTTT. Amino acid sequence: CASSSTLPGQVEKLFF.

CDR3 protein: CASSLAQNTGELFF. The CDR3 DNA follows: TGTGCCAGCAGCTTAGCCCAGAACACCGGGGAGCTGTTTTTT. The rearrangement links TRBV7-2 to TRBJ2-2; D is unresolved. Germline-derived CDR1 and CDR2 are SGHTA and FQGNSA. The ends were cut back, 0 bases at V and 1 base at J, with 3 bases in the middle. This CDR3 contains 14 residues. Together with reference TRBV7-2 and TRBJ2-2, the CDR3 gives the full variable domain: GAGVSQSPSNKVTEKGKDVELRCDPISGHTALYWYRQSLGQGLEFLIYFQGNSAPDKSGLPSDRFSAERTGGSVSTLTIQRTQQEDSAVYLCASSLAQNTGELFFGEGSRLTVL.